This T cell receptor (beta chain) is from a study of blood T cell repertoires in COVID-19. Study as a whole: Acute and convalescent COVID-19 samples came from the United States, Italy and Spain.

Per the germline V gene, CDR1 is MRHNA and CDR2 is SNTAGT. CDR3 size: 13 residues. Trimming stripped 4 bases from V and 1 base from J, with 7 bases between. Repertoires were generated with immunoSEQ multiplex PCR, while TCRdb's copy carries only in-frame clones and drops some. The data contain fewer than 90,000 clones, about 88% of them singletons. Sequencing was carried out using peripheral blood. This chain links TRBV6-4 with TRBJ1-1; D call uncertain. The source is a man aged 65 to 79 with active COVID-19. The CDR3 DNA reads TGTGCCAGCAGTGTGGAGGGGAACACTGAAGCTTTCTTT. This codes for CASSVEGNTEAFF.